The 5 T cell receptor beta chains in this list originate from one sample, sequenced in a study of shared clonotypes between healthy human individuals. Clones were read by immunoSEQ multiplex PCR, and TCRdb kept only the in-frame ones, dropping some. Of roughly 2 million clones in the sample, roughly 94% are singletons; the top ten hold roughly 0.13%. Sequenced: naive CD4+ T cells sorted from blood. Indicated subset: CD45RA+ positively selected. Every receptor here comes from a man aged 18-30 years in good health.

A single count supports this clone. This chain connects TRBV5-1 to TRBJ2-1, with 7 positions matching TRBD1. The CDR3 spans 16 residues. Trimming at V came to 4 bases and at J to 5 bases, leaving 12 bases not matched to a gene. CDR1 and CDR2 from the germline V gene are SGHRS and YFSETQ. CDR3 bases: TGCGCCAGCAGCCGTCAGGGGGAGTCCATGAACAATGAGCAGTTCTTC. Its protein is CASSRQGESMNNEQFF.

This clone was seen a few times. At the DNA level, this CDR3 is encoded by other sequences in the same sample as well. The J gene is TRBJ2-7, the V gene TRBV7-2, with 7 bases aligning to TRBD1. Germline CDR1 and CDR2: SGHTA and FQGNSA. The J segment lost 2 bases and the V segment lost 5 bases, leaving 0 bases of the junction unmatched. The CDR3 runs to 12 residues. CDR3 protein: CASSQGAYEQYF. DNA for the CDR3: TGTGCCAGCAGCCAGGGGGCCTACGAGCAGTACTTC.

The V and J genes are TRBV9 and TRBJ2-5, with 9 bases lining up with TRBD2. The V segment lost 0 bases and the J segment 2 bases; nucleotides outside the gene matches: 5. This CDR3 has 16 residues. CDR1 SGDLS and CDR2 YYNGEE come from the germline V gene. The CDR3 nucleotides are TGTGCCAGCAGCGTAGCTTTAGCGGGGGTGCAAGAGACCCAGTACTTC. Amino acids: CASSVALAGVQETQYF.

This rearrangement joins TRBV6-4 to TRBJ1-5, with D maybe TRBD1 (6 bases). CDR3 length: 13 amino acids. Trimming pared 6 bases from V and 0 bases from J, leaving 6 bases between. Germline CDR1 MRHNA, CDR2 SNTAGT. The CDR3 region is CASRDSSNQPQHF. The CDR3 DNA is TGTGCCAGCAGGGACAGTAGCAATCAGCCCCAGCATTTT.

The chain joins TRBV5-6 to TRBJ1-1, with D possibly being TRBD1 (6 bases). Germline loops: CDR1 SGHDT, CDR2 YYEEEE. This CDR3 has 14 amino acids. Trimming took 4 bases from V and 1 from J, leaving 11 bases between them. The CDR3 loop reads CASSLGQWNTEAFF. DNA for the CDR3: TGTGCCAGCAGCCTCGGACAGTGGAACACTGAAGCTTTCTTT. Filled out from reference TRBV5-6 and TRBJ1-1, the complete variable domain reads DAGVTQSPTHLIKTRGQQVTLRCSPKSGHDTVSWYQQALGQGPQFIFQYYEEEERQRGNFPDRFSGHQFPNYSSELNVNALLLGDSALYLCASSLGQWNTEAFFGQGTRLTVV.